Listed below are T cell receptor beta chains from one sample, sequenced in a study of blood T cell repertoires in COVID-19. Method: immunoSEQ multiplex PCR; TCRdb's copy keeps in-frame clones and lacks some. The table includes about 86,000 clones, 75% to 90% detected once. The source material was peripheral blood. These receptors came from a woman over 75 with active or convalescent COVID-19. The CDR3 runs from the conserved cysteine through the conserved F or W. A D gene is named only where the DNA matches it firmly. The size entry is marked missing in some rows and otherwise reads once, few, many or a size class.

j_call: TRBJ1-1; d_call: -; cdr3_length: 13; clone_size: -; v_call: TRBV9; cdr3_aa: CASSVATWTEAFF; cdr3_nt: TGTGCCAGCAGCGTAGCTACCTGGACAGAAGCTTTCTTT
j_call: TRBJ1-5; d_call: -; cdr3_length: 14; clone_size: few; v_call: TRBV5-1; cdr3_aa: CASSLSAGDQPQHF; cdr3_nt: TGCGCCAGCAGCTTGAGTGCCGGGGATCAGCCCCAGCATTTT
j_call: TRBJ1-1; d_call: -; cdr3_length: 16; clone_size: -; v_call: TRBV5-1; cdr3_aa: CASSGGAMTVGTEAFF; cdr3_nt: TGCGCCAGCAGCGGGGGGGCAATGACGGTGGGCACTGAAGCTTTCTTT
j_call: TRBJ2-1; d_call: -; cdr3_length: 16; clone_size: -; v_call: TRBV23-1; cdr3_aa: CASLGGKRKPYNEQFF; cdr3_nt: TGCGCCAGCCTCGGAGGGAAACGAAAACCCTACAATGAGCAGTTCTTC
j_call: TRBJ2-1; d_call: -; cdr3_length: 15; clone_size: -; v_call: TRBV5-8; cdr3_aa: CASSFRGFSYNEQFF; cdr3_nt: TGTGCCAGCAGCTTCCGGGGTTTCTCCTACAATGAGCAGTTCTTC
j_call: TRBJ1-4; d_call: -; cdr3_length: 14; clone_size: -; v_call: TRBV28; cdr3_aa: CASSLSGLNEKLFF; cdr3_nt: TGTGCCAGCAGTTTATCGGGGTTAAATGAAAAACTGTTTTTT
j_call: TRBJ1-5; d_call: TRBD1; cdr3_length: 16; clone_size: many; v_call: TRBV2; cdr3_aa: CASSPQGGRSNQPQHF; cdr3_nt: TGTGCCAGCAGTCCTCAGGGGGGCAGGAGCAATCAGCCCCAGCATTTT
j_call: TRBJ1-5; d_call: -; cdr3_length: 14; clone_size: -; v_call: TRBV9; cdr3_aa: CASSLTGRGQPQHF; cdr3_nt: TGTGCCAGCAGCCTTACAGGGAGAGGTCAGCCCCAGCATTTT
j_call: TRBJ2-3; d_call: -; cdr3_length: 19; clone_size: -; v_call: TRBV4-1; cdr3_aa: CASSQPRQGISSGATTQYF; cdr3_nt: TGCGCCAGCAGCCAACCCCGACAGGGGATTTCTAGCGGAGCCACCACGCAGTATTTT
j_call: TRBJ1-5; d_call: -; cdr3_length: 15; clone_size: -; v_call: TRBV2; cdr3_aa: CASSERSGSNQPQHF; cdr3_nt: TGTGCCAGCAGTGAAAGGTCAGGGTCCAATCAGCCCCAGCATTTT
j_call: TRBJ2-7; d_call: TRBD1; cdr3_length: 13; clone_size: -; v_call: TRBV3-1/TRBV3-2; cdr3_aa: CASSQGDSYEQYF; cdr3_nt: TGTGCCAGCAGCCAGGGGGACAGCTACGAGCAGTACTTC
j_call: TRBJ2-3; d_call: TRBD2; cdr3_length: 14; clone_size: -; v_call: TRBV28; cdr3_aa: CASSGAGGTDTQYF; cdr3_nt: TGTGCCAGCAGTGGGGCGGGGGGCACAGATACGCAGTATTTT
j_call: TRBJ2-1; d_call: -; cdr3_length: 14; clone_size: -; v_call: TRBV19; cdr3_aa: CASRTTGPYNEQFF; cdr3_nt: TGTGCCAGTAGGACGACAGGTCCCTACAATGAGCAGTTCTTC
j_call: TRBJ1-1; d_call: TRBD1; cdr3_length: 14; clone_size: -; v_call: TRBV2; cdr3_aa: CASSDANRGRAAFF; cdr3_nt: TGTGCCAGCAGTGACGCTAACAGGGGGCGCGCAGCTTTCTTT
j_call: TRBJ2-1; d_call: TRBD2; cdr3_length: 17; clone_size: -; v_call: TRBV2; cdr3_aa: CASSEALPGGSYNEQFF; cdr3_nt: TGTGCCAGCAGTGAAGCGCTTCCGGGGGGCTCCTACAATGAGCAGTTCTTC
j_call: TRBJ2-2; d_call: -; cdr3_length: 15; clone_size: -; v_call: TRBV5-4; cdr3_aa: CASSLETSNTGELFF; cdr3_nt: TGTGCCAGCAGCTTGGAGACATCGAACACCGGGGAGCTGTTTTTT
j_call: TRBJ2-1; d_call: -; cdr3_length: 12; clone_size: few; v_call: TRBV7-2; cdr3_aa: CASSPLEGEQFF; cdr3_nt: TGTGCCAGCAGCCCACTCGAGGGTGAGCAGTTCTTC
j_call: TRBJ1-2; d_call: TRBD1; cdr3_length: 15; clone_size: -; v_call: TRBV30; cdr3_aa: CAWSPRPDRVRGYTF; cdr3_nt: TGTGCCTGGAGCCCACGCCCGGACAGGGTCCGGGGCTACACCTTC
j_call: TRBJ1-2; d_call: TRBD1; cdr3_length: 12; clone_size: -; v_call: TRBV25-1; cdr3_aa: CASKTGGNGYTF; cdr3_nt: TGTGCCAGCAAGACAGGGGGCAATGGCTACACCTTC
j_call: TRBJ1-3; d_call: -; cdr3_length: 13; clone_size: -; v_call: TRBV5-1; cdr3_aa: CASSLGALNTIYF; cdr3_nt: TGCGCCAGCAGCTTGGGGGCCTTAAACACCATATATTTT
j_call: TRBJ1-2; d_call: -; cdr3_length: 12; clone_size: -; v_call: TRBV10-3; cdr3_aa: CAISELEYGYTF; cdr3_nt: TGTGCCATCAGTGAGCTAGAGTATGGCTACACCTTC
j_call: TRBJ2-2; d_call: TRBD2; cdr3_length: 16; clone_size: -; v_call: TRBV9; cdr3_aa: CASSEGLAGGLGELFF; cdr3_nt: TGTGCCAGCAGCGAGGGACTAGCGGGGGGGCTTGGGGAGCTGTTTTTT
j_call: TRBJ2-1; d_call: TRBD1; cdr3_length: 17; clone_size: once; v_call: TRBV5-1; cdr3_aa: CASSLRLPGQGINEQFF; cdr3_nt: TGCGCCAGCAGCTTGAGATTACCGGGACAGGGAATCAATGAGCAGTTCTTC
j_call: TRBJ2-3; d_call: TRBD2; cdr3_length: 15; clone_size: -; v_call: TRBV5-1; cdr3_aa: CASRSPGGPTDTQYF; cdr3_nt: TGCGCCAGCAGGTCCCCGGGGGGGCCCACAGATACGCAGTATTTT